The entry that follows covers one TCR beta chain sequence. What it recognizes is unknown. Hyperthyroidism of Graves' type that showed no ophthalmopathy progression within 18 months was stable. The authors took PBMCs from over 8.5 ml fresh peripheral blood. The source material, RNA transcripts, was used to amplify TCR beta CDR3 regions. A set of HTBI primers served as the primers for a first-round RT-PCR of the TCR CDR3. TCRdb recomputed calls from the multiplex PCR reads with MiXCR, one row per CDR3 protein. The sample shows a few hundred thousand distinct CDR3 sequences, 14% of them seen only once. The V gene end was trimmed by 2 bases and the J gene end by 11 bases; junction bases not matched to a gene: 7. The length of the CDR3 is 13 residues. Germline loops: CDR1 WNHNN, CDR2 SYGVQD (reference sequence). This record comes from a study of T cells in Graves' hyperthyroidism and ophthalmopathy. Points from the study as a whole: In validation, the model predicted ophthalmopathy. These predictions came a median roughly 6.5 months before onset. Separation of ophthalmopathy from stable hyperthyroidism was achieved by a 13 V-J model.

This receptor was obtained from a middle-aged woman with Graves' hyperthyroidism. The sample taken for sequencing was blood. This chain uses TRBV10-1 with TRBJ2-3; 7 nucleotides match TRBD2. The CDR3 DNA sequence: TGCGCCAGCAGTGAGAAGGGCGGGAGTAAGCAGTATTTT. As protein: CASSEKGGSKQYF.